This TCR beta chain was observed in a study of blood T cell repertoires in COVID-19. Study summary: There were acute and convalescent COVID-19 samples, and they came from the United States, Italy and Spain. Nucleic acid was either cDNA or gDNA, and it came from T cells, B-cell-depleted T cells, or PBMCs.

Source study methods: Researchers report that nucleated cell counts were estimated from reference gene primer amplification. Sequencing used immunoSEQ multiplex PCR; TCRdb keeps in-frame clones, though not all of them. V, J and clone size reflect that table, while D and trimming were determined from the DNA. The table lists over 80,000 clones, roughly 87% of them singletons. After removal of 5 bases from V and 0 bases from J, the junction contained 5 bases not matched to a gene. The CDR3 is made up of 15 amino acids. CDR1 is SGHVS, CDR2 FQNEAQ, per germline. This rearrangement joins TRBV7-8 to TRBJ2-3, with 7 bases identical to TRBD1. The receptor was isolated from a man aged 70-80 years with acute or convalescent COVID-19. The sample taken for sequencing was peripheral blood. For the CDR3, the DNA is TGTGCCAGCAGCCAAGGGACAGTGAGCACAGATACGCAGTATTTT. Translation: CASSQGTVSTDTQYF.